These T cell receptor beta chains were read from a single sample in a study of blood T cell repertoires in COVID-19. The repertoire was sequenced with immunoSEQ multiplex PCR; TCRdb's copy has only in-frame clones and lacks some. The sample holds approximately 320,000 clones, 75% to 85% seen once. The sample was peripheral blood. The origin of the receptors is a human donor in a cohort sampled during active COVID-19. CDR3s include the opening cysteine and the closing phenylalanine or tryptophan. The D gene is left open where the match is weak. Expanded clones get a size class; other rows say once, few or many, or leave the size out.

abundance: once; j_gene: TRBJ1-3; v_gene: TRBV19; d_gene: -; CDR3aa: CASSRIGQPSGNTIYF; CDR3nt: TGTGCCAGTAGTAGAATCGGACAGCCCTCTGGAAACACCATATATTTT
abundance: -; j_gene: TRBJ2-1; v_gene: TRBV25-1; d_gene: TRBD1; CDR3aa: CASSVSGGAYNEQFF; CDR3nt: TGTGCCAGCAGTGTTTCAGGGGGCGCCTACAATGAGCAGTTCTTC
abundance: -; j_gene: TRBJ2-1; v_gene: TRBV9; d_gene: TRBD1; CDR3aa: CASSGSPGQGTYNEQFF; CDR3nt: TGTGCCAGCAGCGGAAGTCCCGGACAGGGTACGTACAATGAGCAGTTCTTC
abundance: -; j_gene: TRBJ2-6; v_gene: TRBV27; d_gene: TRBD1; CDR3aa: CASSSFLGQGIFDGANVLTF; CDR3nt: TGTGCCAGCAGTTCGTTCCTCGGACAGGGTATATTTGATGGGGCCAACGTCCTGACTTTC
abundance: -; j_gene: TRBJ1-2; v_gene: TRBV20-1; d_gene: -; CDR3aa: CSVKQINGYTF; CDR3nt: TGCAGTGTAAAACAGATCAATGGCTACACCTTC
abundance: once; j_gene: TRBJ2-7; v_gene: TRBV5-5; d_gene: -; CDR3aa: CASSPQPKYEQYF; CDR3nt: TGTGCCAGCAGCCCGCAACCTAAATACGAGCAGTACTTC
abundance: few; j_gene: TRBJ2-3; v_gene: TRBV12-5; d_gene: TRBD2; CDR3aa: CASGRSSGRTDTQYF; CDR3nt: TGTGCTAGTGGAAGATCTAGCGGGAGGACAGATACGCAGTATTTT
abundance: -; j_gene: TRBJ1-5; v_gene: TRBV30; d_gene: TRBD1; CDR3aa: CAWKGQGRNQPQHF; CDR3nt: TGTGCCTGGAAAGGACAGGGCCGCAATCAGCCCCAGCATTTT
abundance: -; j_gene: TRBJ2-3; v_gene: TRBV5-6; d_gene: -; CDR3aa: CASSVRGASTDTQYF; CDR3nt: TGTGCCAGCAGCGTCCGGGGGGCTAGCACAGATACGCAGTATTTT
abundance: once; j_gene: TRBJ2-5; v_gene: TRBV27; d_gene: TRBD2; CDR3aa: CASSPGTSGETQYF; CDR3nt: TGTGCCAGCAGTCCCGGGACTAGCGGAGAGACCCAGTACTTC
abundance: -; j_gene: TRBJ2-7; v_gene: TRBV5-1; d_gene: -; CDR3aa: CASSLEGAYEQYF; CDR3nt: TGCGCCAGCAGCTTGGAGGGGGCCTACGAGCAGTACTTC
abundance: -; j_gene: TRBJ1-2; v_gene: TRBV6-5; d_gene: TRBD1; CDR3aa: CASSSGTGVYTF; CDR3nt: TGTGCCAGCAGTTCAGGGACAGGGGTCTACACCTTC
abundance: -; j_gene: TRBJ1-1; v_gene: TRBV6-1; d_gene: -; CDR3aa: CASSELGRAVTEAFF; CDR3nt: TGTGCCAGCAGTGAATTAGGCAGGGCGGTTACTGAAGCTTTCTTT
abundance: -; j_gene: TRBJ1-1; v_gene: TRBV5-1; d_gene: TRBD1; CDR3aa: CASSFRDRGPNTEAFF; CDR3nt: TGCGCCAGCAGCTTCCGGGACAGGGGCCCGAACACTGAAGCTTTCTTT
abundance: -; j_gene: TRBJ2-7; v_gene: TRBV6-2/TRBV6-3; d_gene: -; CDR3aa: CASGPHYEQYF; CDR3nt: TGTGCCAGCGGCCCCCACTACGAGCAGTACTTC
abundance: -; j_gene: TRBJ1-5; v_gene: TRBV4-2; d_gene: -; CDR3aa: CASSQGHQPQHF; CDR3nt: TGTGCCAGCAGCCAGGGGCATCAGCCCCAGCATTTT
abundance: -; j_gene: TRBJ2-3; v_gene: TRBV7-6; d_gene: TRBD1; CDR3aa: CASSLTDRGIDTQYF; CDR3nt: TGTGCCAGCAGCTTGACGGACAGGGGGATCGATACGCAGTATTTT
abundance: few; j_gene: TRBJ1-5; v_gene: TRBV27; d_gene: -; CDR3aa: CASTPGNNQPQHF; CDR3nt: TGTGCCAGCACCCCAGGGAACAATCAGCCCCAGCATTTT
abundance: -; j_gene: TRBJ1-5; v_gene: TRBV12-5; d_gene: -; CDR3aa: CASGLAVSQPQHF; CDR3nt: TGTGCTAGTGGTTTGGCGGTTTCCCAGCCCCAGCATTTT
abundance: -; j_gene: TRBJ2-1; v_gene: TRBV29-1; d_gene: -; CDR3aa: CSVDRVLSYNEQFF; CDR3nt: TGCAGCGTTGACCGGGTTCTCTCCTACAATGAGCAGTTCTTC
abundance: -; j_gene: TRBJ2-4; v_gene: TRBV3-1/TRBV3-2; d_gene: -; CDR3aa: CASSHREAKNIQYF; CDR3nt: TGTGCCAGCAGCCACAGGGAAGCCAAAAACATTCAGTACTTC
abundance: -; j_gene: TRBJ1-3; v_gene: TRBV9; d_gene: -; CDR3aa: CASSVGTGTTVTIYF; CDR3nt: TGTGCCAGCAGCGTAGGCACAGGGACTACAGTCACCATATATTTT
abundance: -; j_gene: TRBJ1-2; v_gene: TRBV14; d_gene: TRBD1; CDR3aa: CASSTLPGQGANYGYTF; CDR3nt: TGTGCCAGCAGCACTCTCCCGGGACAGGGAGCTAACTATGGCTACACCTTC
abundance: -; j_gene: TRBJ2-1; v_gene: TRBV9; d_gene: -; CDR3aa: CASSVAFNEQFF; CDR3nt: TGTGCCAGCAGCGTAGCGTTCAATGAGCAGTTCTTC
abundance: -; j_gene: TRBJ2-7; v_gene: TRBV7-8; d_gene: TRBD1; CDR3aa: CASSLIPGQGAYEQYF; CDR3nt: TGTGCCAGCAGCCTCATTCCGGGACAGGGGGCTTACGAGCAGTACTTC
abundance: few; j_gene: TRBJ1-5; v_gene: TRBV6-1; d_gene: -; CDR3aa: CASSDQGNQPQHF; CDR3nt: TGTGCCAGCAGTGACCAGGGCAATCAGCCCCAGCATTTT
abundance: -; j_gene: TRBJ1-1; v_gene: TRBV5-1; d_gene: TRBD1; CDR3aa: CASSWAGQGPLNEAFF; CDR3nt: TGCGCCAGCAGCTGGGCGGGACAGGGACCACTGAATGAAGCTTTCTTT
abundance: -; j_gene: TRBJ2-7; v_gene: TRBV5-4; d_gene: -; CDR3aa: CASTQTGTYEQYF; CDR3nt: TGTGCCAGCACCCAGACAGGAACCTACGAGCAGTACTTC
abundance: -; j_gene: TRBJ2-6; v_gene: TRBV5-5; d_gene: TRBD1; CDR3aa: CASGQAGIGGANVLTF; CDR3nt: TGTGCCAGCGGACAGGCAGGGATCGGTGGGGCCAACGTCCTGACTTTC
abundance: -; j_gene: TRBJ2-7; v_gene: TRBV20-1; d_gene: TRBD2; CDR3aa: CSVSGGAERYF; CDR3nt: TGCAGTGTGAGCGGGGGGGCCGAACGGTACTTC
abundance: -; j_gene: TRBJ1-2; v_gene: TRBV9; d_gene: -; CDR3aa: CASSPSPTDYGYTF; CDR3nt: TGTGCCAGCAGCCCCAGCCCGACAGACTATGGCTACACCTTC
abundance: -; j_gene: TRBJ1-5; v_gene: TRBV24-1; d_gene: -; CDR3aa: CATSDLGSCNQPQHF; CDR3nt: TGTGCCACCAGTGATTTAGGGAGTTGCAATCAGCCCCAGCATTTT
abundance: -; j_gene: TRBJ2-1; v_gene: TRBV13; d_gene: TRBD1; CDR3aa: CASSKGAGYNEQFF; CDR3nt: TGTGCCAGCAGCAAGGGGGCCGGCTACAATGAGCAGTTCTTC
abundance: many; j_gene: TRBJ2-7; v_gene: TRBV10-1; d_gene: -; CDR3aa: CASSGTGGWSYEQYF; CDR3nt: TGCGCCAGCAGTGGGACCGGAGGATGGTCCTACGAGCAGTACTTC
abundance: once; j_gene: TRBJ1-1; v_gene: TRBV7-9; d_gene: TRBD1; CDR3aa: CASSLPGTGPPEAFF; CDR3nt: TGTGCCAGCAGCTTACCGGGGACAGGGCCTCCTGAAGCTTTCTTT
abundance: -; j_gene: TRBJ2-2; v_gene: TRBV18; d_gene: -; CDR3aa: CASSPLGTGLYTGELFF; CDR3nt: TGTGCCAGCTCACCACTTGGTACAGGGTTATACACCGGGGAGCTGTTTTTT
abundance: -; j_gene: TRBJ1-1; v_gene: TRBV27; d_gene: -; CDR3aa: CASSLSIGGVVEVFF; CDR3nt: TGTGCCAGCAGTTTATCGATAGGTGGAGTGGTCGAGGTTTTCTTT
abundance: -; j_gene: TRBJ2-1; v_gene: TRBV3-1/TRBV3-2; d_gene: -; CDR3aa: CASSYTGEQFF; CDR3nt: TGTGCCAGCAGCTACACGGGAGAGCAGTTCTTC
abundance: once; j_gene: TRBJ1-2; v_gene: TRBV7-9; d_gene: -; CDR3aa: CASSSQGYGYGYTF; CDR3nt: TGTGCCAGCAGCTCTCAGGGGTACGGCTATGGCTACACCTTC
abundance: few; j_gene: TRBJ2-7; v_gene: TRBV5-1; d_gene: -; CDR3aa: CASSFLYEQYF; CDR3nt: TGCGCCAGCAGCTTCCTGTACGAGCAGTACTTC
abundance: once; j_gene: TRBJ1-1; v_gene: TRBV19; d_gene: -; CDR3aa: CASSIDGYKAFF; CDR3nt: TGTGCCAGTAGTATAGACGGGTATAAAGCTTTCTTT
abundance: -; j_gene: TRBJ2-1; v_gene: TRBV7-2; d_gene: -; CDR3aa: CASSLGGEQFF; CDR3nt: TGTGCCAGCAGCTTAGGAGGCGAGCAGTTCTTC
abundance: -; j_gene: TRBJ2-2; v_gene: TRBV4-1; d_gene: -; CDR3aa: CASSQDGQPNTGELFF; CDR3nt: TGCGCCAGCAGCCAAGACGGACAGCCGAACACCGGGGAGCTGTTTTTT
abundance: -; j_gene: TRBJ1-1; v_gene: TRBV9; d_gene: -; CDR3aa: CASSVGSNTEAFF; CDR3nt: TGTGCCAGCAGCGTTGGTAGTAACACTGAAGCTTTCTTT
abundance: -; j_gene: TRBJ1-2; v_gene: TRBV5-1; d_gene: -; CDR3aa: CASSLALEGVYGYTF; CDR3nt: TGCGCCAGCAGCTTGGCCTTGGAGGGCGTCTATGGCTACACCTTC
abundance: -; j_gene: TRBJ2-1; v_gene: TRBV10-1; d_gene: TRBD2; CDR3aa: CASSPGGYNEQFF; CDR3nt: TGCGCCAGCAGCCCCGGGGGGTACAATGAGCAGTTCTTC
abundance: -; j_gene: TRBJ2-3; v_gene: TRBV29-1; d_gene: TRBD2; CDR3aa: CSVVAGLDPDTQYF; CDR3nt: TGCAGCGTTGTAGCGGGACTAGACCCAGATACGCAGTATTTT
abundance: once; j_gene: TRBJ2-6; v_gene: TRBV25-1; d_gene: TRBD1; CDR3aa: CASSETGVRANVLTF; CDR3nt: TGTGCCAGCAGTGAAACAGGGGTTCGGGCCAACGTCCTGACTTTC
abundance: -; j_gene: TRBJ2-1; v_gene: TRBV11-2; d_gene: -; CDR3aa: CASSLEAGSYNEQFF; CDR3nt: TGTGCCAGCAGCTTAGAGGCAGGGTCCTACAATGAGCAGTTCTTC
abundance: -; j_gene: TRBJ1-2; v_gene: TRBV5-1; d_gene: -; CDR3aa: CASSLDYRGGYTF; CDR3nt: TGCGCCAGCAGCTTGGACTATAGGGGTGGCTACACCTTC
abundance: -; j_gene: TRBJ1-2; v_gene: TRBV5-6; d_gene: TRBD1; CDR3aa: CASSSDRDVINYGYTF; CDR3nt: TGTGCCAGCAGCTCAGACAGGGACGTGATTAACTATGGCTACACCTTC
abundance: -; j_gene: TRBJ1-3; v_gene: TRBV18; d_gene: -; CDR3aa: CASSPNPPGSGNTIYF; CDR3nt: TGTGCCAGCTCACCGAATCCCCCAGGTTCCGGAAACACCATATATTTT
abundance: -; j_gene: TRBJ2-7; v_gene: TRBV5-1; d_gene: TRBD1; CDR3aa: CASSLSGQVYEQYF; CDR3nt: TGCGCCAGCAGCTTGAGTGGACAGGTGTACGAGCAGTACTTC